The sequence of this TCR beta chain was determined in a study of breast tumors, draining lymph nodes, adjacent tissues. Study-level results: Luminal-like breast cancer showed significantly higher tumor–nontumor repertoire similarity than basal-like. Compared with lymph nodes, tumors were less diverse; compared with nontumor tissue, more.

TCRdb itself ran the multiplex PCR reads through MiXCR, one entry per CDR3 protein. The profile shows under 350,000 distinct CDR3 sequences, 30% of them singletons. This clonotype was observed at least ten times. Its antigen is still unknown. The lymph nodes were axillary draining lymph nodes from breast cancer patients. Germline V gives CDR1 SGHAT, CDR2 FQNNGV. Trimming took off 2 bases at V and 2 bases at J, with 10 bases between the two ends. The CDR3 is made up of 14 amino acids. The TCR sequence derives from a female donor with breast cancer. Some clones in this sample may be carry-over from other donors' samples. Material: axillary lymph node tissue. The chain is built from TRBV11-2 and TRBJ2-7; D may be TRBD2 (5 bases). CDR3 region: CASSLMAGTYEQYF. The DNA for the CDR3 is TGTGCCAGCAGCTTAATGGCGGGTACCTACGAGCAGTACTTC.